The subject of this entry is one TCR beta chain. The antigen this receptor binds is unknown. There are no base qualities to consult, and no much larger clone falls within one base. Library construction relied on the immunoSEQ multiplex PCR assay. The multiplex PCR relied on a mix of 60 forward primers for TCR Vbeta segments and 13 reverse primers for TCR Jbeta segments. The CDR3 region of rearranged TCR beta genes was amplified from genomic DNA by a multiplex PCR assay. On the Illumina HiSeq System, the amplified TCR beta libraries were sequenced as 87-base-pair reads. The authors' pipeline ran thus. In a later analysis, some 80 million unique TCR beta chains were counted across the roughly 670 repertoires, and around 10 million of these chains were shared by at least two donors. To remove PCR and sequencing errors, raw reads were error-corrected and collapsed into unique sequences using a nearest-neighbor algorithm that merged closely related sequences. CDR3 sequences were aligned to IMGT reference sequences to assign V, D and J gene segments. For a sequence to be retained, a match of at least six nucleotides to both a V gene segment and a J gene segment was required. A rearrangement counted as productive if the CDR3 had no stop codons and remained in frame with V and J, and every other rearrangement counted as non-productive. Following IMGT convention, CDR3 was defined as the stretch from the second conserved V-encoded cysteine up to the conserved J-encoded phenylalanine. In an earlier analysis of some 550 of the donors, sequences lacking an unambiguous match to a single V gene segment were excluded. An earlier analysis of 550 to 650 of the donors classified V segments as functional when productive rearrangements were above 56.7% and as segregating when the standard deviation between donors was above 5%. A statistical classification framework was developed to diagnose cytomegalovirus status using the catalog of TCR beta chain sequences. In a later analysis, TCR nucleotide sequences were compared against IMGT/GENE-DB human TR gene sequences so that V and J genes could be assigned. Using the TCRdist pipeline, a later analysis assigned CDR3 sequences along with most-parsimonious VDJ recombination scenarios. In a later analysis, each TCR beta chain was defined by its CDR3 amino acid sequence together with its V-gene family, and reads without a unique V-gene family were excluded. To address suspected cross-contamination and a sequencing artifact, a later analysis removed several hundred highly shared, low-generation-probability nucleotide sequences. In a later analysis, a clonal expansion index was calculated for each public chain from normalized within-repertoire ranks of inferred template counts. In a later analysis, generation probabilities were computed with a VDJ recombination model fitted to out-of-frame rearrangements, and the resulting probabilities were checked against IGoR. In a later analysis, TCR-TCR, TCR-HLA and TCR-CMV co-occurrence was scored with hypergeometric tests, and a repertoire-size bias correction was applied to TCR pairs. In a later analysis, false discovery rates were estimated by permuting HLA or CMV assignments 20 times. In a later analysis, co-occurring TCRs were grouped using DBSCAN, and TCRdist sequence similarity was added for clustering within HLA-allele-positive subsets. For co-occurrence clustering, repertoires with fewer than 30,000 or more than 120,000 public chains were excluded, along with roughly five repertoires with anomalous nucleotide sharing. TCRdb mirrors the immuneACCESS table, restricted to in-frame sequences. Some clones are absent from its copies; in checked studies, under half trace to an unresolved V gene, and the reason for the others is unknown. V and J calls and clone size are those listed in that table; D and trimming were worked out from the DNA. The sample data list about 160,000 clones, and more than 75% of these were observed just once. Together, the top ten hold roughly 2.1% of the sample.

Reading from cysteine to phenylalanine, the CDR3 counts 15 amino acids. Only the CDR3 portion is preserved as DNA: 45 bases, with reading frame beginning at the first base. The germline V gene yields MGHDK for CDR1 and SYGVNS for CDR2. Deletion took 8 bases off V and 0 bases off J, with a span of 13 bases between the germline ends. These data come from a study of cytomegalovirus exposure and HLA in healthy donors (dated by TCRdb to about 2017). In terms of the full investigation: An earlier analysis of fewer than 750 of the donors reported 276 Gb of sequence data and 117 million unique TCR beta sequences obtained from about 200 million T cells. An early release covering just under 650 HLA-typed donors comprised roughly 300 gigabases of sequencing data and around 86 million unique TCR sequences. Of the 350 to 450 genotyped donors, approximately 82% fell in the genetic ancestry cluster associated with self-reported Caucasian donors. The study aimed to test whether signatures of past pathogen exposure could be identified by cataloging public T cell receptors. The study profiled the T cell repertoires of hundreds of subjects by immunosequencing and related them to cytomegalovirus serostatus. Along with the roughly 670-subject first cohort, a separate validation cohort of over a hundred different subjects was used. High-throughput TCR immunosequencing, statistical association of individual TCRs with disease status, and machine learning were combined to predict cytomegalovirus infection status. In a later analysis, previously published TCR beta repertoires from some 640 donors were re-analyzed and high-resolution HLA genotyping was added so that TCR occurrence patterns could be studied. Rather than drawing on any new phenotypic data, the later analysis identified candidate immune exposures from TCR beta sequences and the way those sequences occurred across donors. To decide whether each TCR beta V gene segment behaved as functional or pseudogenic, an earlier analysis of some 600 of the donors relied on high-throughput TCR beta sequencing. Alongside the repertoire data, information on donor age, sex, ethnicity and CMV serostatus was compiled. A later genetic analysis took genome-wide SNP genotypes for about three fifths of the 666 donors and used that subset as a discovery cohort. Every discovery cohort repertoire had been produced on one sequencing platform. HLA typing included class I and class II loci at four-digit resolution. Typing coverage varied by locus: about 629-630 donors for A, B, C, DRB1 and DQB1; roughly 510 for DQA1; about 590 for DPA1; under 490 for DPB1. Five DR-DQ haplotypes were treated as single units for association and clustering because of strong linkage in the cohort. Among almost 400 genotyped donors of the cohort, an average of approximately 250,000 unique TCR beta nucleotide sequences were sequenced per donor, about a sixth of them non-productive. Results the study describes overall, beyond this receptor: For the cohort, immune exposure information was limited to CMV serostatus. According to a later genetic analysis, donors in an Asian-associated ancestry cluster had fewer N-insertions in productive TCRs than the roughly 700-donor mean. Linkage disequilibrium might explain the correlated functional status among segregating V segments, but an unknown experimental factor could not be excluded. Specific HLA alleles were associated with more than 15,000 TCR beta sequences at a false discovery rate of 0.05 in a later analysis. In an earlier analysis of some 500 of the donors, most TCR beta V segments appeared in productive rearrangements about 87% or about 30% of the time, broadly matching IMGT annotations. In a later analysis, several top co-occurrence clusters were reported to appear linked to parvovirus B19, influenza, CMV and Epstein-Barr virus. V-gene and J-gene trimming of TCR beta chains was associated with a missense DCLRE1C variant in a later genetic analysis, and the association was replicated in an independent cohort. A further reported finding was that TCR beta sequences accurately predicted the HLA-A and HLA-B alleles for most subjects in the first cohort. Sequencing depth was assumed to be roughly uniform across donors in the presence/absence analyses, though that assumption may not hold. Because the 87-base-pair reads could not distinguish some IMGT-functional V segments, including TRBV6-2 and TRBV6-3, those segments were excluded. According to the authors, the approach could potentially be generalized to other disease states and immunological phenotypes. Most TCR sequences were observed very rarely across donors, whereas some public TCRs were present in many individuals. When HLA alleles, especially DR and DQ, strongly co-occurred, TCR associations were difficult to assign to individual alleles. Cytomegalovirus status was reported to be diagnosed by the classifier with high specificity and sensitivity in both the original and validation cohorts. A later analysis found that most CMV-associated TCR beta chains appeared HLA-restricted, with HLA associations seemingly driven largely by CMV exposure. Compared with equally common non-associated chains, HLA-associated TCR beta chains in a later analysis were more clonally expanded and had lower generation probabilities. According to a later analysis, TCR association rates differed among HLA loci, with DRB1 alleles showing the most associated TCRs and HLA-C alleles showing the fewest. HLA typing was unavailable for some donors at each locus, so association tests used only the typed subset. In this cohort, only TCR beta chains were sequenced, and detectable features were limited by the absence of alpha or paired-chain data. In vitro tests confirmed that three of the cytomegalovirus-associated TCR beta chains recognize cytomegalovirus antigens. In the study, about 150 TCR beta chains were listed as associated with cytomegalovirus. A cluster of highly shared sequence variants was judged likely to be a technical artifact of the sequencing pipeline. The earlier analysis of about 600 of the donors excluded 15 to 20 rarely observed V segments, including chromosome 9 orphons, because counts were too low.

The cohort consisted of fewer than 700 healthy bone marrow donors. All cohort members were sampled while nominally healthy, although unrecorded immune exposures were likely present. The donor tested CMV seropositive, placing the donor among the approximately 310 seropositive members of the cohort. Every donor gave a peripheral blood sample, and the peripheral blood mononuclear cells from that sample were used for TCR beta sequencing. Genomic DNA was extracted from the blood cell samples with the Qiagen DNeasy Blood Extraction Kit. The chain is encoded by TRBV25-1 joined to TRBJ2-2, with no D gene named confidently. The receptor was isolated from a man aged 18-30 years in good health and CMV-seropositive. Sequenced material: PBMCs. DNA sequence: TGTGCCAGCGGATCGAGGTCCTCGAACACCGGGGAGCTGTTTTTT. It translates to CASGSRSSNTGELFF.